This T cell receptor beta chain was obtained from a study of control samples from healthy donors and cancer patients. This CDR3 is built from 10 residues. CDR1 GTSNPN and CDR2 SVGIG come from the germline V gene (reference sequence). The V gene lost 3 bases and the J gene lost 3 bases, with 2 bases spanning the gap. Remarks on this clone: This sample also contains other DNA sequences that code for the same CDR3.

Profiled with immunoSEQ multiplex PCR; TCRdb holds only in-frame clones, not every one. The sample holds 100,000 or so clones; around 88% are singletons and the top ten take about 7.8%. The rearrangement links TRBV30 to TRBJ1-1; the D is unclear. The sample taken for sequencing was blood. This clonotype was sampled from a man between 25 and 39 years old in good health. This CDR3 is CAWRDTEAFF. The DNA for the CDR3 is TGTGCCTGGAGGGACACTGAAGCTTTCTTT.